The T cell receptor beta chain under discussion was sequenced for a study of T cell changes during pregnancy in multiple sclerosis. TCRdb's copy holds only in-frame clones and misses some; the assay was immunoSEQ multiplex PCR. The sample lists approximately 24,000 clones; roughly 90% were seen once. V trimming: 1 base; J trimming: 1 base; junction bases outside the gene matches: 4. The CDR3 contains 15 residues. Germline V gene data show CDR1 as SGHNT and CDR2 as YYREEE (reference sequence). This clone was picked up one time. Sequenced here: CD8+ T cells from peripheral blood mononuclear cells, sampled in the third trimester of pregnancy. This chain connects TRBV5-4 to TRBJ2-7; 8 nucleotides line up with TRBD1. The TCR sequence derives from a female donor in good health, enrolled as a control in a pregnancy study. The CDR3 DNA reads TGTGCCAGCAGCTTGCGCAGGGGGCCTTCCTACGAGCAGTACTTC. This encodes CASSLRRGPSYEQYF. The whole variable domain, remainder taken from reference TRBV5-4 and TRBJ2-7, is ETGVTQSPTHLIKTRGQQVTLRCSSQSGHNTVSWYQQALGQGPQFIFQYYREEENGRGNFPPRFSGLQFPNYSSELNVNALELDDSALYLCASSLRRGPSYEQYFGPGTRLTVT.